Listed here is a single T cell receptor (beta chain). This clone was seen a single time. Its recognized antigen is unknown. Within one base of it there is no much larger clone, and no base qualities were kept. CDR1 is given as SGHAT and CDR2 as FQNNGV, both from the germline V gene. At the junction V is shortened by 3 bases and J by 3 bases, with 11 bases in between. The CDR3 runs 14 amino acids, cysteine and phenylalanine included. Kept here is only the CDR3 DNA, which spans 42 bases and is read in frame from base 1. The sample belongs to a study of cytomegalovirus exposure and HLA in healthy donors (dated by TCRdb to between 2016 and 2019). Background on the whole study: An earlier analysis of fewer than 750 of the donors reported 250 to 300 Gb of sequence data and 95 million to 140 million unique TCR beta sequences obtained from about 170 million T cells. Roughly 320 gigabases of sequencing data and 75 million to 85 million unique TCR sequences made up an early release that covered 640 HLA-typed donors. Among the approximately 430 genotyped donors, under 90% belonged to the genetic ancestry cluster associated with self-reported Caucasian donors. The study aimed to test whether cataloging public T cell receptors could reveal signatures of past pathogen exposure. The T cell repertoires of 670 or so subjects were profiled by immunosequencing and related to cytomegalovirus serostatus. Along with the roughly 710-subject first cohort, a separate validation cohort of roughly 110 different subjects was used. To predict cytomegalovirus infection status, the study brought together high-throughput TCR immunosequencing, statistical association of individual TCRs with disease status, and machine learning. A later analysis re-examined previously published TCR beta repertoires from over 500 donors and added high-resolution HLA genotyping to investigate patterns of TCR occurrence. Rather than using new phenotypic data, the later analysis identified candidate immune exposures from TCR beta sequences and from how often those sequences occurred across donors. An earlier analysis of nearly 600 of the donors applied high-throughput TCR beta sequencing to assess whether each TCR beta V gene segment acted as functional or pseudogenic. Donor age, sex, ethnicity and CMV serostatus were compiled alongside the repertoire data. In a later genetic analysis, genome-wide SNP genotypes for about three fifths of the 666 donors were used, and that subset was treated as a discovery cohort. Every repertoire in the discovery cohort had been generated on one and the same sequencing platform. Both class I and class II loci were covered by HLA typing, at four-digit resolution. The number of typed donors differed by locus: about 629-630 for A, B, C, DRB1 and DQB1; approximately 520 for DQA1; fewer than 610 for DPA1; and 400 to 480 for DPB1. Four to six DR-DQ haplotypes were handled as single units for association and clustering, since linkage in the cohort was strong. On average, roughly 240,000 unique TCR beta nucleotide sequences were sequenced per donor among 350 to 400 genotyped donors of the cohort, with roughly 19% of those sequences being non-productive.

The cohort consisted of 600 to 750 healthy bone marrow donors. Cohort members were all nominally healthy when sampled, although unrecorded immune exposures were likely present. The donor tested CMV seropositive, placing the donor among the 290 or so seropositive members of the cohort. A peripheral blood sample was provided by each donor, and peripheral blood mononuclear cells were used for TCR beta sequencing. Genomic DNA was extracted from the blood cell samples with the Qiagen DNeasy Blood Extraction Kit. The library was built by means of the immunoSEQ multiplex PCR assay. For the multiplex PCR, a mixture combining 60 forward primers for TCR Vbeta segments and 13 reverse primers for TCR Jbeta segments was used. The CDR3 region of rearranged TCR beta genes was amplified from genomic DNA by a multiplex PCR assay. Amplified TCR beta libraries were sequenced as 87-base-pair reads on the Illumina HiSeq System. For the original study's pipeline: A later analysis tallied roughly 76 million unique TCR beta chains across the 610 or so repertoires, and approximately 12 million of those chains were shared by two or more donors. Raw reads were error-corrected and collapsed into unique sequences with a nearest-neighbor algorithm that merged closely related sequences to remove PCR and sequencing errors. V, D and J gene segments were assigned by aligning CDR3 sequences to IMGT reference sequences. Each retained sequence needed at least a six-nucleotide match to both a V gene segment and a J gene segment. A rearrangement counted as productive if the CDR3 had no stop codons and remained in frame with V and J, and every other rearrangement counted as non-productive. CDR3 was defined according to IMGT convention as the region running from the second conserved V-encoded cysteine to the conserved J-encoded phenylalanine. In an earlier analysis of roughly 610 of the donors, sequences lacking an unambiguous match to a single V gene segment were excluded. In an earlier analysis of approximately 550 of the donors, V segments were called functional above 56.7% productive rearrangements and were called segregating when the between-donor standard deviation exceeded 5%. A statistical classification framework was built to diagnose cytomegalovirus status from the catalog of TCR beta chain sequences. V and J gene assignment, in a later analysis, came from comparing TCR nucleotide sequences with IMGT/GENE-DB human TR gene sequences. Using the TCRdist pipeline, a later analysis assigned CDR3 sequences along with most-parsimonious VDJ recombination scenarios. In a later analysis, every TCR beta chain was defined by the combination of its CDR3 amino acid sequence and its V-gene family, and reads without a unique V-gene family were dropped. To address suspected cross-contamination and a sequencing artifact, a later analysis removed under 600 highly shared, low-generation-probability nucleotide sequences. For each public chain, a later analysis derived a clonal expansion index from normalized ranks of inferred template counts within each repertoire. Generation probabilities in a later analysis came from a VDJ recombination model fitted to out-of-frame rearrangements, and those results were checked against IGoR. In a later analysis, TCR-TCR, TCR-HLA and TCR-CMV co-occurrence was scored with hypergeometric tests, and a repertoire-size bias correction was applied to TCR pairs. False discovery rates were estimated in a later analysis by permuting HLA or CMV assignments 20 times. A later analysis grouped co-occurring TCRs with DBSCAN, adding TCRdist sequence similarity when clustering within HLA-allele-positive subsets. For co-occurrence clustering, repertoires with fewer than 30,000 or more than 120,000 public chains were excluded, along with roughly 5 repertoires with anomalous nucleotide sharing. Held by TCRdb, this immuneACCESS table contains in-frame sequences only and omits some clones. Under half of the omission traces to an unresolved V gene where checked; the cause of the rest is unknown. V and J calls and clone size come straight from that table; D and trimming were deduced from the DNA. This sample lists around 160,000 clones; about 77% were detected once. The ten top clones hold roughly 7.3% of the sample.

What the work shows at the level of the full study, not this receptor alone: The presence/absence analyses assumed that sequencing depth was roughly uniform across donors, and that assumption may not be true. According to a later genetic analysis, donors in an Asian-associated ancestry cluster had fewer N-insertions in productive TCRs than the approximately 700-donor mean. According to a later analysis, TCR association rates differed among HLA loci, with DRB1 alleles showing the most associated TCRs and HLA-C alleles showing the fewest. Most TCR sequences were seen in very few donors, while some public TCRs were found in many individuals. Because counts were too low, seventeen rarely observed V segments, including chromosome 9 orphons, were left out of the earlier analysis of several hundred of the donors. Specific HLA alleles were associated with 15,000 to 20,000 TCR beta sequences at a false discovery rate of 0.05 in a later analysis. In a later genetic analysis, a missense DCLRE1C variant was associated with V-gene and J-gene trimming of TCR beta chains, and the association was replicated in an independent cohort. Because some donors lacked HLA typing at each locus, the association tests relied only on the typed subset. The authors suggested that the approach could potentially be generalized to other disease states and immunological phenotypes. A few of the identified cytomegalovirus-associated TCR beta chains were confirmed in vitro to be specific for cytomegalovirus antigens. In the study, 150 to 200 TCR beta chains were listed as associated with cytomegalovirus. In an earlier analysis of roughly 500 of the donors, most TCR beta V segments appeared in productive rearrangements about 87% or about 30% of the time, broadly matching IMGT annotations. Most CMV-associated TCR beta chains appeared to be HLA-restricted in a later analysis, and the HLA associations seemed to be driven largely by CMV exposure. A further reported finding was that TCR beta sequences accurately predicted the HLA-A and HLA-B alleles for most subjects in the first cohort. Correlated functional status among segregating V segments might be attributable to linkage disequilibrium, but an unknown experimental factor could not be ruled out. CMV serostatus was the only immune exposure information available for the cohort. When HLA alleles, especially DR and DQ, strongly co-occurred, TCR associations were difficult to assign to individual alleles. The sequencing pipeline was judged likely to have produced a cluster of highly shared sequence variants as a technical artifact. Cytomegalovirus status was reported to be diagnosed by the classifier with high specificity and sensitivity in both the original and validation cohorts. In this cohort, only TCR beta chains were sequenced, and detectable features were limited by the absence of alpha or paired-chain data. Some IMGT-functional V segments, including TRBV6-2 and TRBV6-3, could not be told apart with the 87-base-pair reads, so those segments were excluded. In a later analysis, HLA-associated TCR beta chains were found to be more clonally expanded and to have lower generation probabilities than equally common non-associated chains. In a later analysis, several top co-occurrence clusters were reported to appear linked to parvovirus B19, influenza, CMV and Epstein-Barr virus.

This TCR was sampled from a male donor in good health and CMV-seropositive. Sequencing used PBMCs. The chain was built from TRBV11-2 and TRBJ1-1, with the D gene call left open. The DNA is as follows: TGTGCCAGCAGCTTCGGCAGGCGCGACACTGAAGCTTTCTTT. It codes for CASSFGRRDTEAFF.